Below, 5 T cell receptor beta chains from the same sample are listed, as sequenced in a study of T cell repertoires and HLA-DP antigens. Data came from immunoSEQ multiplex PCR; TCRdb stores just in-frame clones and leaves some out. Of roughly 70,000 clones detected, roughly 78% appear once; the ten largest clones hold around 1.6%. Antigens of these TCRs are unknown. The sequenced material came from CD4+ T cells from PBMCs. These receptors originate from a man in his 60s in good health and CMV-seronegative.

The chain uses TRBV29-1 and TRBJ1-2; 7 nucleotides agree with TRBD1. The CDR3 extends over 14 amino acids. CDR1 and CDR2 from the germline V gene are SQVTM and ANQGSEA. Trimming at V came to 4 bases and at J to 2 bases, leaving 7 bases not matched to a gene. The CDR3 protein is CSVAPRQGNYGYTF. The CDR3 nucleotides read TGCAGCGTTGCTCCGAGACAGGGAAACTATGGCTACACCTTC.

This clone was seen just once. V gene TRBV19 combines with J gene TRBJ1-1; perhaps TRBD1 as D (5 bases). V lost 0 bases and J lost 4, with 6 bases in between. The CDR3 spans 13 residues. CDR1 is LNHDA, CDR2 SQIVND, per germline (reference sequence). Here the CDR3 reads CASSIDQGTEAFF. CDR3 coding DNA: TGTGCCAGTAGTATAGATCAGGGCACTGAAGCTTTCTTT.

The rearrangement joins TRBV30 to TRBJ1-1; no clear D gene. This CDR3 region has 11 residues. The V gene lost 5 bases and the J gene lost 1 base, with 5 bases spanning the gap. Per germline, CDR1 GTSNPN and CDR2 SVGIG (reference sequence). CDR3 region: CAWGKNTEAFF. The CDR3 DNA reads as TGTGCCTGGGGTAAGAACACTGAAGCTTTCTTT. Complete variable domain (other parts from reference TRBV30 and TRBJ1-1): SQTIHQWPATLVQPVGSPLSLECTVEGTSNPNLYWYRQAAGRGLQLLFYSVGIGQISSEVPQNLSASRPQDRQFILSSKKLLLSDSGFYLCAWGKNTEAFFGQGTRLTVV.

The genes are TRBV2 and TRBJ1-2; D perhaps matches TRBD1 (5 bases). This CDR3 spans 15 amino acids. The germline V and J ends were trimmed by 1 base and 3 bases, with 12 bases remaining between them. Per germline, CDR1 SNHLY and CDR2 FYNNEI. CDR3 protein: CASSEVTASYYGYTF. Written as DNA, the CDR3 is TGTGCCAGCAGTGAAGTGACAGCTTCCTACTATGGCTACACCTTC.

The CDR3 sequence is CASSLWGDRDGANVLTF. CDR3 nucleotide sequence: TGCGCCAGCAGCTTGTGGGGAGACAGGGACGGGGCCAACGTCCTGACTTTC. The chain is built from TRBV5-1 and TRBJ2-6; 7 bases map to TRBD1. The ends lost 1 base at V and 4 bases at J; junction bases unmatched: 8. Germline V gene sequence: CDR1 SGHRS, CDR2 YFSETQ. The CDR3 runs 17 residues.